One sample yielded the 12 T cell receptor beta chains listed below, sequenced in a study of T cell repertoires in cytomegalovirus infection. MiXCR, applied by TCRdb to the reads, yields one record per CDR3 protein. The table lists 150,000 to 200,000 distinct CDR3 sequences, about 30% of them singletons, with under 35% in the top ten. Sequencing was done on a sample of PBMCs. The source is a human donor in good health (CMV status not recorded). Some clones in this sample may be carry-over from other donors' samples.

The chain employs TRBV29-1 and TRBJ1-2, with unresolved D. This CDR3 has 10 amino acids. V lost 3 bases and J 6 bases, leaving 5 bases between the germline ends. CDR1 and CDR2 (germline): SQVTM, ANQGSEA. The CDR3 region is CSVERNGYTF. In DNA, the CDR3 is TGCAGCGTTGAGAGGAATGGCTACACCTTC.

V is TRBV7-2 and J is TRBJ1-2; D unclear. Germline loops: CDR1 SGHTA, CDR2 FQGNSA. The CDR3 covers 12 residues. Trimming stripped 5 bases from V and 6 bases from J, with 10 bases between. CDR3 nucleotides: TGTGCCAGCAGCATGCCGGGGAATGGCTACACCTTC. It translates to CASSMPGNGYTF.

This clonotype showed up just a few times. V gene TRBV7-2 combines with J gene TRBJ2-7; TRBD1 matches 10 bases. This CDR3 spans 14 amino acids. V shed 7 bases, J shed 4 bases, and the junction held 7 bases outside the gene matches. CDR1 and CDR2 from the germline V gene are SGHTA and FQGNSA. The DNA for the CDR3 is TGTGCCAGCACCTCCGGGACAGGGGAATACGAGCAGTACTTC. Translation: CASTSGTGEYEQYF.

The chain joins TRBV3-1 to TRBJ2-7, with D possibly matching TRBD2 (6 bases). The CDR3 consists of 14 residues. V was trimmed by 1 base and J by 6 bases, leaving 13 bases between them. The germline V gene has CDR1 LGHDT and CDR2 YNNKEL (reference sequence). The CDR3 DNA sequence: TGTGCCAGCAGCCAAGTATCCGGGAGAGGCGAGCAGTACTTC. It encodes CASSQVSGRGEQYF.

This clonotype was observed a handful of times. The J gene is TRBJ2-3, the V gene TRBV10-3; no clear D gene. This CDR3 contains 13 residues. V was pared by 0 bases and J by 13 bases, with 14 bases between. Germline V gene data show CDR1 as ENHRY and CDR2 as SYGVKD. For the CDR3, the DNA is TGTGCCATCAGTGAGTCTGGAGCTGGCCCCAAGTATTTT. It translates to CAISESGAGPKYF.

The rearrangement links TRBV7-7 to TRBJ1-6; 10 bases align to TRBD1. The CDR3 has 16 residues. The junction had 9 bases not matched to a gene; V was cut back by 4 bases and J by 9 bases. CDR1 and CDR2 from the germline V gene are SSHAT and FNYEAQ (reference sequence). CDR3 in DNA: TGTGCCAGCAGCTCGACAGGGGGCGCGGCGGGTTCACCCCTCCACTTT. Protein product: CASSSTGGAAGSPLHF.

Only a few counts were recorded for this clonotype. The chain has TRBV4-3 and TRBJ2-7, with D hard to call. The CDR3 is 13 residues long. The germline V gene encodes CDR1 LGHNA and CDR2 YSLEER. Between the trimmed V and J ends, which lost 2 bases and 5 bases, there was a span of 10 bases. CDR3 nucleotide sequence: TGCGCCAGCAGCCAATTAACATGGAACGAGCAGTACTTC. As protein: CASSQLTWNEQYF.

CDR3 sequence reads: CATSRGGNQPQHF. CDR3 sequence (DNA): TGTGCCACCAGCAGGGGTGGCAATCAGCCCCAGCATTTT. J is TRBJ1-5 and V is TRBV24-1; tentatively, D is TRBD1 (6 bases). V was cut by 7 bases and J by 2 bases, with 8 bases left in between. This CDR3 has 13 amino acids. CDR1 is KGHDR and CDR2 is SFDVKD in the germline V gene.

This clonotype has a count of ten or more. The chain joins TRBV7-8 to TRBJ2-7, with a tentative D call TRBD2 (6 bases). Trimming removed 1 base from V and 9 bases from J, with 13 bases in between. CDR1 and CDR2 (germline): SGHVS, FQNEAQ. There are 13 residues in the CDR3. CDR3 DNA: TGTGCCAGCAGCTTAGACCAGGGAGGTAGGCAGTACTTC. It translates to CASSLDQGGRQYF. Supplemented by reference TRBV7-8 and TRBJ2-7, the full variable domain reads GAGVSQSPRYKVAKRGQDVALRCDPISGHVSLFWYQQALGQGPEFLTYFQNEAQLDKSGLPSDRFFAERPEGSVSTLKIQRTQQEDSAVYLCASSLDQGGRQYFGPGTRLTVT.

The CDR3: CASSLEGTGGSSYEQYF. The CDR3 region has the DNA TGTGCCAGCAGCTTAGAGGGGACAGGGGGGAGCTCCTACGAGCAGTACTTC. The rearrangement joins TRBV11-2 to TRBJ2-7; TRBD1 matches at 11 bases. Trimming removed 0 bases from V and 0 bases from J; junction bases left unmatched: 4. The CDR3 totals 17 residues. Germline loops: CDR1 SGHAT, CDR2 FQNNGV.

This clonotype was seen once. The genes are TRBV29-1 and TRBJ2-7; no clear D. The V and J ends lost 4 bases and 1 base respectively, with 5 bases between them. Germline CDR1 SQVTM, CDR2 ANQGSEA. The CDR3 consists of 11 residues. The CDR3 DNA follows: TGCAGCGTTGCCGTGTCCTACGAGCAGTACTTC. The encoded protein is CSVAVSYEQYF.

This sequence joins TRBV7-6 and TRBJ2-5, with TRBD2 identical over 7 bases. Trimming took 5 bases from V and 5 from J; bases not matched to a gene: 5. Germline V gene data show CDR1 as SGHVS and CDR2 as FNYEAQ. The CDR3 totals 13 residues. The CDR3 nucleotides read TGTGCCAGCAGCGGCGGGGGTAGGGAGACCCAGTACTTC. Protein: CASSGGGRETQYF.